Listed below are T cell receptor beta chains from one sample, sequenced in a study of blood T cell repertoires in COVID-19. Profiling relied on immunoSEQ multiplex PCR, and the TCRdb table lists in-frame clones only, not all of them. This sample yields about 220,000 clones, of which approximately 86% are seen a single time; 3% to 4% belongs to the top ten. Sequenced material: peripheral blood. The receptors were sampled from an elderly woman with acute or convalescent COVID-19. Each CDR3 is given with its conserved first and last residue. Each record gives: CDR3 DNA, CDR3 protein, J gene, clone size, V gene, CDR3 length, D gene. D genes are given only for firm matches. The size of a clone is reported for some rows only, either as once, few or many, or as a class for expanded clones.

TGTGCCAGCACCTCCGGTGGCAGGTCGCGCAATGAGCAGTTCTTC	CASTSGGRSRNEQFF	TRBJ2-1	NA	TRBV6-5	15	NA
TGTGCCAGCAGTCCCTCTGCGGGCGGGGGGGCCGAGACCCAGTACTTC	CASSPSAGGGAETQYF	TRBJ2-5	many	TRBV6-4	16	TRBD2
TGTGCCAGTAGCCGCCAGGGGGTTTTAGACTATGGCTACACCTTC	CASSRQGVLDYGYTF	TRBJ1-2	NA	TRBV19	15	TRBD1
TGTGCCAGCAGTGGGACAGGGACCTACAATGAGCAGTTCTTC	CASSGTGTYNEQFF	TRBJ2-1	NA	TRBV7-3	14	TRBD1
TGTGCCAGCAGCCGACTAGGGGGGGGGCCATACGAGCAGTACTTC	CASSRLGGGPYEQYF	TRBJ2-7	many	TRBV4-2	15	NA
TGTGCCAGCAGCCAAGATCTCAGGGGAACTGAAGCTTTCTTT	CASSQDLRGTEAFF	TRBJ1-1	NA	TRBV3-1/TRBV3-2	14	NA
TGTGCCAGCAGCCTTAGCGGCCTGTACAATGAGCAGTTCTTC	CASSLSGLYNEQFF	TRBJ2-1	few	TRBV27	14	NA
TGTGCCAGCAGCTCACACGGGACAGGGGAAGGAAACACCATATATTTT	CASSSHGTGEGNTIYF	TRBJ1-3	NA	TRBV7-2	16	TRBD1
TGTGCCAGCAGCCCCCAGACAGGGGTCCAAGAGACCCAGTACTTC	CASSPQTGVQETQYF	TRBJ2-5	NA	TRBV3-1/TRBV3-2	15	TRBD1
TGTGCCAGCAGCTTAGAACTAGCGGGGGGTCGGTACAATGAGCAGTTCTTC	CASSLELAGGRYNEQFF	TRBJ2-1	NA	TRBV7-6	17	TRBD2
TGTGCCAGCAGTGTACCAACCGGGACAGGAGGAAGCAATGAGCAGTTCTTC	CASSVPTGTGGSNEQFF	TRBJ2-1	NA	TRBV25-1	17	TRBD1
TGCGCCAGCAGCCGAGGGCTGCGGGGGGCCGGGGAGACCCAGTACTTC	CASSRGLRGAGETQYF	TRBJ2-5	NA	TRBV5-1	16	TRBD2
TGCGCCAGCAGCTCTGGACAGGGTCGGGAAAAACTGTTTTTT	CASSSGQGREKLFF	TRBJ1-4	NA	TRBV5-1	14	TRBD1
TGTGCCAGCAGTTTCGCGCCCCCCGGACAGGGCGCATATGGCTACACCTTC	CASSFAPPGQGAYGYTF	TRBJ1-2	NA	TRBV27	17	TRBD1
TGTGCCAGCCGAGCGGGGTCCAGGGGAAATGAAAAACTGTTTTTT	CASRAGSRGNEKLFF	TRBJ1-4	NA	TRBV2	15	NA
TGTGCCAGCAGCTTTTCAGGGGATGGCTACACCTTC	CASSFSGDGYTF	TRBJ1-2	once	TRBV11-3	12	NA
TGTGCCAGCAGTTTCCTCGGACAGGGTTACCACGAGCAGTACTTC	CASSFLGQGYHEQYF	TRBJ2-7	few	TRBV6-2/TRBV6-3	15	TRBD1
TGTGCCAGCTACCAGGGGGCAAGGAACTATGGCTACACCTTC	CASYQGARNYGYTF	TRBJ1-2	NA	TRBV7-2	14	TRBD1
TGTGCCAGTAGCTCACCGGGACTAGCGGATAGCTCCTACAATGAGCAGTTCTTC	CASSSPGLADSSYNEQFF	TRBJ2-1	NA	TRBV19	18	TRBD2
TGTGCCAGCAGCTTGGCCGGGACTACTAGCACAGATACGCAGTATTTT	CASSLAGTTSTDTQYF	TRBJ2-3	NA	TRBV5-5	16	TRBD2
TGTGCCAGCAGCTTAGGCGGGAGCCGTTTAATGGAGACCCAGTACTTC	CASSLGGSRLMETQYF	TRBJ2-5	NA	TRBV11-2	16	TRBD2
TGTGCCAGCAGTTACCTCCACAGGAACACTGAAGCTTTCTTT	CASSYLHRNTEAFF	TRBJ1-1	NA	TRBV6-5	14	NA
TGTGCCAGTAGTAGGCAGGATGGAACTAATGAAAAACTGTTTTTT	CASSRQDGTNEKLFF	TRBJ1-4	NA	TRBV19	15	NA
TGTGCCAGCAGCGGGGGGGAGACCCAGTACTTC	CASSGGETQYF	TRBJ2-5	NA	TRBV2	11	TRBD2
TGTGCCAGCAGTTACCCGCGCTATGGCTACACCTTC	CASSYPRYGYTF	TRBJ1-2	NA	TRBV6-2/TRBV6-3	12	NA
TGTGCCAGCAGTGAGTTGGGCCTTTACGAGCAGTACTTC	CASSELGLYEQYF	TRBJ2-7	NA	TRBV11-2	13	NA
TGTGCCAGCAGCTTGGTGCAGGGGGCGTCGGCTGAAGCTTTCTTT	CASSLVQGASAEAFF	TRBJ1-1	NA	TRBV5-4	15	TRBD1
TGTGCCAGCAGGCGGACAGGGGGCTATGGCTACACCTTC	CASRRTGGYGYTF	TRBJ1-2	NA	TRBV5-8	13	TRBD1
TGTGCCAGCAGTACGGGGGGGTACACTGAAGCTTTCTTT	CASSTGGYTEAFF	TRBJ1-1	NA	TRBV2	13	NA
TGTGCCAGCAGCCAAGGGACAGGGGGCGATAACTATGGCTACACCTTC	CASSQGTGGDNYGYTF	TRBJ1-2	NA	TRBV3-1/TRBV3-2	16	TRBD1
TGTGCCAGCAGCGTCCCGGGGGGGTCCTACAATGAGCAGTTCTTC	CASSVPGGSYNEQFF	TRBJ2-1	NA	TRBV9	15	TRBD2
TGTGCCAGCAGCTTTGGGGAGGGTCTTGAGCAGTTCTTC	CASSFGEGLEQFF	TRBJ2-1	NA	TRBV7-9	13	TRBD2
TGTGCCACCAGTGGGGGGACAAACACCGGGGAGCTGTTTTTT	CATSGGTNTGELFF	TRBJ2-2	NA	TRBV24-1	14	NA
TGTGCCAGCAGTCACGACTTGACAGGGAGATCCTATGGCTACACCTTC	CASSHDLTGRSYGYTF	TRBJ1-2	NA	TRBV27	16	TRBD1
TGTGCCAGCAGTTACGGGGCAACTCAGCCCCAGCATTTT	CASSYGATQPQHF	TRBJ1-5	NA	TRBV6-6	13	NA
TGTGCCAGCAGTCCACATGATCTTGCCTACGAGCAGTACTTC	CASSPHDLAYEQYF	TRBJ2-7	NA	TRBV28	14	NA
TGTGCCAGTGCCCCCTGGGGGCGGGCCAAATACGAGCAGTACTTC	CASAPWGRAKYEQYF	TRBJ2-7	NA	TRBV19	15	NA
TGTGCCAGAAGCTTCTATCAGCCCCAGCATTTT	CARSFYQPQHF	TRBJ1-5	NA	TRBV5-3	11	NA
TGTGCCAGCAGCCCGCGACTAGCGGGGGATACAGATACGCAGTATTTT	CASSPRLAGDTDTQYF	TRBJ2-3	few	TRBV5-4	16	TRBD2
TGTGCCAGCGCCCAGGGTGATTCACCCCTCCACTTT	CASAQGDSPLHF	TRBJ1-6	NA	TRBV2	12	NA
TGTGCCAGCAGCGTAGAAGGAGGGTTGAATTCACCCCTCCACTTT	CASSVEGGLNSPLHF	TRBJ1-6	few	TRBV9	15	NA
TGTGCCAGCAGTACAACCCTCCGACAGGGATATCAGCCCCAGCATTTT	CASSTTLRQGYQPQHF	TRBJ1-5	few	TRBV28	16	TRBD1
TGCAGCGTTGAGGCCGCAGGGGTGTCCTATGGCTACACCTTC	CSVEAAGVSYGYTF	TRBJ1-2	few	TRBV29-1	14	NA
TGCAGTGCTAGCAGGTACAATGAGCAGTTCTTC	CSASRYNEQFF	TRBJ2-1	once	TRBV20-1	11	NA
TGTGCCAGCAGCTTAGCGACCTCAGGGGGCGGCACTGAAGCTTTCTTT	CASSLATSGGGTEAFF	TRBJ1-1	NA	TRBV7-9	16	TRBD1
TGTGCCAGCGCGGGACAGGCGTCACCCCTCCACTTT	CASAGQASPLHF	TRBJ1-6	NA	TRBV2	12	TRBD1
TGTGCCAGCAGCTTCGGGACTAGCGGGGTTAATACGCAGTATTTT	CASSFGTSGVNTQYF	TRBJ2-3	once	TRBV7-8	15	TRBD2
TGTGCCAGCAGCTTGGGGCAGGTTGCGAACACTGAAGCTTTCTTT	CASSLGQVANTEAFF	TRBJ1-1	NA	TRBV5-6	15	NA
TGTGCCAGCAGCTTAACGCCAGGGTATCTTGATGAGCAGTTCTTC	CASSLTPGYLDEQFF	TRBJ2-1	NA	TRBV7-3	15	NA
TGCGCCAGCAGCCAACGGGACAGGGACAATGAGCAGTTCTTC	CASSQRDRDNEQFF	TRBJ2-1	few	TRBV4-3	14	TRBD1